This T cell receptor (beta chain) was captured in a study of PD-L1 blockade in urothelial cancer. Clones were sequenced by immunoSEQ multiplex PCR, and TCRdb holds only the in-frame ones, with some missing. The data contain approximately 100,000 clones, roughly 84% of them singletons. The germline V gene has CDR1 SEHNR and CDR2 FQNEAQ (reference sequence). Trimming cost V 3 bases and J 1 base, with 10 bases left between them. The CDR3 loop spans 15 amino acids. This clonotype originated in a man over 45 with urothelial cancer. This rearrangement joins TRBV7-9 to TRBJ2-1; D perhaps matches TRBD2 (6 bases). The input for sequencing was PBMCs, taken around atezolizumab (anti-PD-L1) treatment. CDR3: CASSFRRESYNEQFF. The CDR3 nucleotides are TGTGCCAGCAGCTTTAGGAGGGAGTCCTACAATGAGCAGTTCTTC. The complete variable domain, with remaining parts taken from reference TRBV7-9 and TRBJ2-1, reads DTGVSQNPRHKITKRGQNVTFRCDPISEHNRLYWYRQTLGQGPEFLTYFQNEAQLEKSRLLSDRFSAERPKGSFSTLEIQRTEQGDSAMYLCASSFRRESYNEQFFGPGTRLTVL.